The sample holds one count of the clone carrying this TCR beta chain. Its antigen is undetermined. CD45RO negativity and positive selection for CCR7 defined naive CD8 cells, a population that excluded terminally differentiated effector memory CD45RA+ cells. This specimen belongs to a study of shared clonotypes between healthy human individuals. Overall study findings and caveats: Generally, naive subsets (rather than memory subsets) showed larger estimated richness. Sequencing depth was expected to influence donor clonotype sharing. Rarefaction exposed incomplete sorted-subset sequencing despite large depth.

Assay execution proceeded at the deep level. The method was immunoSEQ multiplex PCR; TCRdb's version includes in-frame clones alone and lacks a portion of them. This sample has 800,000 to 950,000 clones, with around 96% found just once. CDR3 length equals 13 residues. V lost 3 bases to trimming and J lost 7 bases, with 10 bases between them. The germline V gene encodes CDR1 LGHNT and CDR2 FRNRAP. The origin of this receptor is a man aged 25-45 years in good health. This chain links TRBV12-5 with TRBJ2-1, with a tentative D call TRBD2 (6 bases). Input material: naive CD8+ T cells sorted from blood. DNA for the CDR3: TGTGCTAGTGGTTTCGGGAGAAAGAATGAGCAGTTCTTC. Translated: CASGFGRKNEQFF.